This T cell receptor (beta chain) is from a study of blood T cells in healthy people across ages. The CDR3 covers 14 residues. Germline CDR1 DFQATT, CDR2 SNEGSKA (reference sequence). V lost 3 bases to trimming and J lost 5 bases; unmatched junction nucleotides: 4. A second PCR, run for about 7 to 11 cycles, used a sample-barcoded 5' primer plus a J-beta primer mix. TCRdb reprocessed the 5' RACE reads with MiXCR, giving one entry per CDR3 protein. The sample carries around 1.5 million distinct CDR3 sequences, approximately 40% recorded once. The receptor's source is a woman aged 18 to 35 in good health. The V and J genes are TRBV20-1 and TRBJ2-1; 10 positions agree with TRBD2. What was sequenced was blood. Here the CDR3 DNA reads TGCAGTGCTAGTGCTAGCGGGAGCGACAATGAGCAGTTCTTC. It encodes CSASASGSDNEQFF.